This T cell receptor (beta chain) was sequenced during a study of molecular identifiers for immune sequencing clone quantification. Libraries used roughly 18,000 to 1,100,000 sorted naive CD8 T cells and 10%, 30% or 50% RNA input. TCRdb called the PCR reads again in MiXCR, with one record for every CDR3 protein. The sample has hundreds of thousands of distinct CDR3 sequences, approximately 24% seen once; the top ten hold 0.7% to 0.95%. As regards this clonotype: Just one base apart from a much larger clone, this may be a read error.

Trimming took 1 base from V and 4 from J; bases not matched to a gene: 4. CDR1 and CDR2 from the germline V gene are SNHLY and FYNNEI. The CDR3 sequence is 15 residues long. Sequences were obtained from naive CD8+ T cells from blood, with Jurkat cell RNA spiked in. As for subset: FACS-sorted CD8+CD4-CCR7+CD45RA+ naive T cells. V gene TRBV2 combines with J gene TRBJ1-2; 9 nucleotides line up with TRBD1. The receptor's source is a human donor in good health. Some libraries in this study had Jurkat cell RNA spiked in. The CDR3 here is CASSEGGTGFYGYTF. The CDR3 nucleotides read TGTGCCAGCAGTGAAGGGGGGACAGGGTTCTATGGCTACACCTTC.